This T cell receptor beta chain was sequenced in a study of T cells in Graves' hyperthyroidism and ophthalmopathy (dated by TCRdb to 2018 to 2020). Regarding the research as a whole: Peripheral blood was collected at initial diagnosis, before any treatment. To identify distinguishing TCR V-J signatures, a discovery cohort of around 98 patients was used, comprising 40 to 45 with Graves' ophthalmopathy and 57 with stable Graves' hyperthyroidism. Whether ophthalmopathy could be predicted prospectively was tested in an independent validation cohort made up of some 20 hyperthyroidism patients plus 17 patients who later progressed to ophthalmopathy. The approximately 98 discovery patients were randomly divided into training and test sets at a 7:3 ratio. In addition, the study compared T-cell repertoires in thyroid tissue and in blood from roughly six Graves' hyperthyroidism patients. Following sampling, methimazole starting at 30 mg daily was given to hyperthyroidism patients, and high-dose intravenous methylprednisolone was given to ophthalmopathy patients. The paper describes TCR Vbeta CDR3 sequencing of 140 or so peripheral blood samples, made up of roughly 45 ophthalmopathy patients, some 76 hyperthyroidism patients and 17 progressor patients.

The research as a whole found: A model built on a 13 V-J signature distinguished ophthalmopathy from stable hyperthyroidism, reaching 85% to 90% sensitivity and approximately 81% specificity in cross-validation and 80%/75% in testing. In validation, the model predicted progression to ophthalmopathy a median of 6.5 months before onset, with about 71% sensitivity and roughly 72% specificity. Sample size was not statistically predetermined, and blinding of investigators to group allocation was not performed. Blood samples also contained most of the expanded thyroid clonotypes (frequency above 0.001), which suggests that blood repertoires may reflect thyroid immune responses.

The TCR beta CDR3 regions were amplified from the RNA transcripts. For the first round of RT-PCR on the TCR CDR3, the HTBI primer set was used together with the Qiagen OneStep RT-PCR kit. Libraries were constructed in a second round of multiplex PCR, after which size selection and purification were performed. Paired-end sequencing of the libraries was performed with 100 bp reads on an Illumina HiSeq2000. The paper's processing steps were these. SOAPnuke was used to process the raw data, with reads discarded if the reads contained adapters or uncalled bases, had a mean Phred below 15, or lacked an exact constant-primer or identifier match. High-quality paired reads were merged using COPE v1.2.5, and each unique nucleotide sequence was defined as a clonotype. Clonotypes were aligned to IMGT TRBV, TRBD and TRBJ reference segments using MiTCR v1.1. The analysis included only V-J combinations with a frequency above 0.0001, which together covered 98% to 99.2% of the repertoires. The TCS score was defined as F50 (clonal expansion) divided by E x V (chaos), with BLOSUM62-based TCRdist calculated between CDR3 peptides within each V-J. Welch's t-statistics and random forest reduced 500 to 550 V-J features to 10 to 15, which were used in a naive Bayes classifier (R e1071). The raw public data were reprocessed by TCRdb itself: fastp quality trimming at Q25, MiXCR clonotype calling, in-frame beta chains only. CDR3 protein duplicates are merged, each entry listing the most common genes and DNA. TCRdb's processing, not the study's, gives the V and J calls here. This sample has over 250,000 distinct CDR3 sequences in its table, and approximately 15% of those were observed once. The ten largest make up approximately 57% of the sample.

Worth noting for this clonotype: Its target antigen remains unknown. No much larger clonotype is one base removed from it; base qualities were not supplied.

From the cysteine up to the phenylalanine, the CDR3 has a length of 14 residues. The sequence is cut down to CDR3 DNA, 42 bases in frame from base 1. V loses 7 bases, J loses 1 base, and the germline ends lie 11 bases apart. Looking up the germline V gene yields CDR1 MNHEY and CDR2 SVGEGT. Moderately to severely active disease, a Clinical Activity Score of at least 3, a NOSPECS grade of at least 4, and a duration under 3 months were present in ophthalmopathy patients. The study excluded patients with uncontrolled infections, other autoimmune diseases, pregnancy or lactation. Diagnoses relied on clinical symptoms, serum thyroxine and TRAb, thyroid ultrasound and orbital computed tomography. Ficoll-Paque density gradient centrifugation was used to isolate PBMCs from approximately 10 ml of fresh peripheral blood. Total RNA was extracted using Trizol reagent, and RNA quality was assessed on an Agilent 2100 Bioanalyzer.

The sequence derives from a woman aged 55-70 years with Graves' ophthalmopathy. Recombination joined TRBV6-2 or TRBV6-3 with TRBJ1-5, with no reliable assignment of the D segment. The sequenced sample was blood. Here the CDR3 is given as CASTEHLSNQPQHF. The base sequence is TGTGCCAGCACTGAACACTTAAGCAATCAGCCCCAGCATTTT.